Following are 32 T cell receptor beta chains from one sample sequenced in a study of OX40 agonist ivuxolimab in advanced cancers. TCRdb keeps only in-frame clones here, not all; method: immunoSEQ multiplex PCR. The data show tens of thousands of clones, with 70% to 90% seen just once and 4% to 5% held by the top ten. The sequencing here drew on CD4+ or CD8+ T cells sorted from blood, taken in a trial of the OX40 agonist ivuxolimab. These receptors came from an adult with an advanced solid tumor such as melanoma, head and neck, liver or kidney cancer.

J is TRBJ1-2 and V is TRBV28; D call uncertain. Deletions cut 5 bases from V and 5 bases from J, with 9 bases between. The CDR3 spans 12 residues. From germline, CDR1 is MDHEN and CDR2 SYDVKM. DNA of the CDR3: TGTGCCAGCAGTCCCAGGAGGTATGGCTACACCTTC. Its protein product is CASSPRRYGYTF.

The gene calls are TRBV19 and TRBJ1-1; TRBD1 matches 7 bases. Germline-derived CDR1 and CDR2 are LNHDA and SQIVND (reference sequence). Trimming cost V 7 bases and J 11 bases; bases outside gene matches: 13. The CDR3 extends over 13 amino acids. CDR3 nucleotide sequence: TGTGCCAGTAAGACCCCAGGGGACAGCGGTGCTTTCTTT. Translating gives CASKTPGDSGAFF.

The chain has TRBV27 and TRBJ2-3, with 7 bases fitting TRBD2. J gave up 6 bases and V 4 bases, and 10 bases lay outside the gene matches. This CDR3 region has 15 residues. Germline CDR1 MNHEY, CDR2 SMNVEV (reference sequence). CDR3 loop: CASSSSAGFVDTQYF. The CDR3 nucleotides read TGTGCCAGCAGTTCCTCAGCGGGATTCGTTGATACGCAGTATTTT.

This clone was seen a handful of times. One end of the junction fails to match germline, which may point to a read error. The chain combines TRBV7-7 with TRBJ2-5; 7 bases match TRBD2. Germline CDR1 is SSHAT and CDR2 is FNYEAQ (reference sequence). The length of the CDR3 is 15 residues. The CDR3 region has the DNA TGTGCTAGCAGCGTAGTGTTCGGGAGGATCGAGACCCAGTACTTC. Protein sequence: CASSVVFGRIETQYF.

V gene TRBV18 combines with J gene TRBJ2-5, with no clear D. The CDR3 has 11 residues. V lost 6 bases and J lost 4, with 6 bases in between. CDR1 and CDR2 (germline): KGHSH, LQKENI. Here the CDR3 DNA reads TGTGCCAGCTCTCGCAGAGAGACCCAGTACTTC. It is translated as CASSRRETQYF.

This sequence joins TRBV21-1 and TRBJ2-7; TRBD1 is the table's D call, not checked against the DNA. TRBV21-1 represents a pseudogene. The CDR3 length is 14 residues. DNA for the CDR3: TGTGCCAGCCCAGGGTGGGCCGGCTCCTACGAGCAGTACTTC. Its protein product is CASPGWAGSYEQYF.

V is TRBV28 and J is TRBJ2-1; unclear D gene. CDR1 and CDR2 from the germline V gene are MDHEN and SYDVKM. The V and J ends lost 3 bases and 9 bases respectively, with 6 bases between them. The CDR3 has 11 residues. CDR3 DNA: TGTGCCAGCAGTTTCGACTCTGAGCAGTTCTTC. It is translated as CASSFDSEQFF.

The chain employs TRBV7-8 and TRBJ2-5; 11 nucleotides align to TRBD1. Looked up from germline, CDR1 is SGHVS and CDR2 is FQNEAQ. The CDR3 is 16 amino acids. V was pared by 5 bases and J by 2 bases, with 7 bases of the junction left unmatched. This CDR3 is CASSQGQGGLQETQYF. The CDR3 DNA reads as TGTGCCAGCAGCCAGGGACAGGGGGGATTGCAAGAGACCCAGTACTTC.

For this clone: The junction differs from germline at one of its ends, possibly a read error. The V call is TRBV4-1, the J call TRBJ2-3; 12 positions match TRBD2. Per germline, CDR1 MGHRA and CDR2 YSYEKL. The length of the CDR3 is 18 residues. CDR3 nucleotides: TGCGCCAGCAGCCAAGACCGACTAGCGGGAGACGGGGGAGATGCGCAGTATTTT. Translated, it gives CASSQDRLAGDGGDAQYF.

The rearrangement uses TRBV19 and TRBJ2-3; D is unresolved. Trimming cost V 10 bases and J 4 bases, with 9 bases left between them. The CDR3 covers 11 residues. Germline CDR1 LNHDA, CDR2 SQIVND (reference sequence). The CDR3: CATLVADTQYF. The CDR3 DNA reads as TGTGCCACCCTGGTGGCAGATACGCAGTATTTT. Together with reference TRBV19 and TRBJ2-3, the CDR3 gives the full variable domain: DGGITQSPKYLFRKEGQNVTLSCEQNLNHDAMYWYRQDPGQGLRLIYYSQIVNDFQKGDIAEGYSVSREKKESFPLTVTSAQKNPTAFYLCATLVADTQYFGPGTRLTVL.

V and J are TRBV28 and TRBJ2-3; D gene unclear. Between the trimmed V and J ends, which lost 5 bases and 0 bases, there was a span of 15 bases. CDR1 MDHEN and CDR2 SYDVKM come from the germline V gene. The CDR3 length is 16 residues. CDR3 bases: TGTGCCAGCAGTCAATTTAGGACCTCTAGCACAGATACGCAGTATTTT. Amino acid sequence: CASSQFRTSSTDTQYF.

The chain links TRBV29-1 to TRBJ1-2; a weak D match, TRBD1 (6 bases). V dropped 6 bases and J dropped 8 bases, with 13 bases sitting between them. Germline CDR1 is SQVTM and CDR2 is ANQGSEA. This CDR3 has 11 residues. The CDR3 sequence: CSVLLRGGYTF. The CDR3 DNA follows: TGCAGCGTCCTACTCAGGGGAGGCTACACCTTC. The complete variable domain, with remaining parts taken from reference TRBV29-1 and TRBJ1-2, reads SAVISQKPSRDICQRGTSLTIQCQVDSQVTMMFWYRQQPGQSLTLIATANQGSEATYESGFVIDKFPISRPNLTFSTLTVSNMSPEDSSIYLCSVLLRGGYTFGSGTRLTVV.

This clone has a single count. The chain is built from TRBV28 and TRBJ1-5; 7 bases agree with TRBD1. The CDR3 runs 15 residues. V gave up 7 bases and J gave up 6 bases; unmatched junction bases: 12. Germline assignment: CDR1 MDHEN and CDR2 SYDVKM. The CDR3 sequence: CASTPGAGGIQPQHF. CDR3 nucleotides: TGTGCCAGCACGCCTGGGGCAGGGGGAATTCAGCCCCAGCATTTT.

The V and J genes are TRBV30 and TRBJ2-4, with D perhaps being TRBD1 or TRBD2 (6 bases each). Germline V gene lookup returns CDR1 GTSNPN and CDR2 SVGIG (reference sequence). The CDR3 consists of 17 residues. V lost 3 bases and J lost 0, with 18 bases in between. In DNA form, the CDR3 reads TGTGCCTGGAGGGGAAATAGGGGGGAAATAGCCAAAAACATTCAGTACTTC. As protein: CAWRGNRGEIAKNIQYF.

V is TRBV6-5 and J is TRBJ2-7, with TRBD1 matching 8 bases. The CDR3 consists of 16 residues. V was pared by 0 bases and J by 2 bases, with 6 bases of the junction left unmatched. Germline assignment: CDR1 MNHEY and CDR2 SVGAGI. The CDR3 DNA follows: TGTGCCAGCAGTTACTCGACGGGACAGGTGACCTACGAGCAGTACTTC. It codes for CASSYSTGQVTYEQYF.

This sequence joins TRBV5-4 and TRBJ2-1; TRBD2 agrees at 8 bases. V shed 5 bases, J shed 7 bases, and the junction held 8 bases outside the gene matches. Germline V CDR1 and CDR2: SGHNT, YYREEE (reference sequence). This CDR3 comprises 14 residues. The DNA of the CDR3 is TGTGCCAGCAGTTCCGTAGCGGGGTATAATGAGCAGTTCTTC. Translation: CASSSVAGYNEQFF.

The chain carries TRBV28 and TRBJ2-1; 12 positions agree with TRBD2. With V trimmed by 9 bases and J by 1 base, 1 base remained unmatched. The CDR3 runs to 14 residues. CDR1 MDHEN and CDR2 SYDVKM come from the germline V gene. The CDR3 DNA reads TGTGCCAGTACTAGCGGGAGGTCCTACAATGAGCAGTTCTTC. Its translation: CASTSGRSYNEQFF.

V is TRBV29-1 and J is TRBJ2-7; a possible D gene is TRBD2 (6 bases). Deletions cut 1 base from V and 5 bases from J, with 18 bases between. Per the germline V gene, CDR1 is SQVTM and CDR2 is ANQGSEA. The CDR3 is made up of 15 amino acids. DNA of the CDR3: TGCAGCGTTGAAGGTATACGGGGGTTGTTCGACGAGCAGTACTTC. Translating gives CSVEGIRGLFDEQYF.

The chain carries TRBV6-5 and TRBJ2-7, with TRBD1 identical over 7 bases. V lost 0 bases to trimming and J lost 1 base; unmatched junction nucleotides: 3. Germline CDR1 MNHEY, CDR2 SVGAGI. This CDR3 contains 15 residues. The CDR3 loop reads CASSYSVTGSYEQYF. CDR3 DNA sequence: TGTGCCAGCAGTTACTCAGTGACAGGGTCCTACGAGCAGTACTTC.

The chain couples TRBV5-6 to TRBJ2-7, with unresolved D. V was shortened by 3 bases and J by 3 bases, with 4 bases between the two germline ends. From germline, CDR1 is SGHDT and CDR2 YYEEEE. The CDR3 length is 11 residues. The CDR3 here is CASSSIYEQYF. As DNA, the CDR3 is TGTGCCAGCAGCTCCATCTACGAGCAGTACTTC. The whole variable domain, remainder taken from reference TRBV5-6 and TRBJ2-7, is DAGVTQSPTHLIKTRGQQVTLRCSPKSGHDTVSWYQQALGQGPQFIFQYYEEEERQRGNFPDRFSGHQFPNYSSELNVNALLLGDSALYLCASSSIYEQYFGPGTRLTVT.

V and J are TRBV5-5 and TRBJ2-7, with TRBD1 matching over 10 bases. The V segment lost 4 bases and the J segment 7 bases; nucleotides outside the gene matches: 11. CDR1 is SGHKS and CDR2 is YYEKEE in the germline V gene (reference sequence). The CDR3 sequence is 15 residues long. CDR3 sequence: CASSPDPGQGWEQYF. CDR3 nucleotides: TGTGCCAGCAGCCCGGACCCGGGACAGGGGTGGGAGCAGTACTTC.

The sample holds one count of this clone. V usage is TRBV9 and J usage is TRBJ2-3; no reliable D call. V was pared by 0 bases and J by 2 bases, with 4 bases between. Germline V lookup: CDR1 SGDLS, CDR2 YYNGEE. The CDR3 sequence is 13 residues long. CDR3 sequence reads: CASSVVPTDTQYF. The CDR3 nucleotides are TGTGCCAGCAGCGTAGTCCCCACAGATACGCAGTATTTT.

The chain links TRBV6-5 to TRBJ2-2; 7 nucleotides match TRBD1. With 5 bases clipped from V and 7 bases from J, the junction kept 4 bases outside the gene matches. The CDR3 spans 13 residues. Per the germline V gene, CDR1 is MNHEY and CDR2 is SVGAGI. This CDR3 is CASSPPGGGELFF. In DNA, the CDR3 is TGTGCCAGCAGTCCTCCAGGGGGCGGGGAGCTGTTTTTT.

The chain recombines TRBV18 with TRBJ2-4; no clear D gene. V lost 2 bases, J lost 11 bases, and 10 bases lay in between. The CDR3 has 12 residues. Germline V gives CDR1 KGHSH, CDR2 LQKENI. CDR3 sequence: CASSPAPGLQYF. The CDR3 region has the DNA TGTGCCAGCTCACCAGCCCCAGGCCTTCAGTACTTC.

This chain uses TRBV19 with TRBJ2-3, with D perhaps TRBD2 (6 bases). Germline CDR1 reads LNHDA; CDR2 reads SQIVND (reference sequence). V lost 3 bases, J lost 6 bases, and 25 bases lay in between. This CDR3 spans 18 amino acids. In DNA form, the CDR3 reads TGTGCCAGTAGTATCGGCCCCTCGGGAGCGTACGATAGGGATACGCAGTATTTT. Its translation: CASSIGPSGAYDRDTQYF.

This rearrangement joins TRBV4-3 to TRBJ1-1; a possible D gene is TRBD1 (5 bases). Per germline, CDR1 LGHNA and CDR2 YSLEER. V was pared by 1 base and J by 9 bases, with 12 bases between. The CDR3 spans 13 residues. Written as DNA, the CDR3 is TGCGCCAGCAGCCAAGTAAAAGGGGCGCAAGCTTTCTTT. As protein: CASSQVKGAQAFF.

The chain has TRBV15 and TRBJ2-3; possible D gene TRBD2, 5 bases. This CDR3 region has 14 residues. V was pared by 11 bases and J by 4 bases, with 19 bases between. CDR1 and CDR2 from the germline V gene are LNHNV and YYDKDF (reference sequence). CDR3 in amino acids: CASRSKAESDTQYF. The CDR3 bases are TGTGCCTCTCGGTCAAAAGCGGAGTCAGATACGCAGTATTTT.

The chain has TRBV7-9 and TRBJ2-1, with D maybe TRBD2 (5 bases). The ends were cut back, 4 bases at V and 13 bases at J, with 17 bases in the middle. The germline V gene encodes CDR1 SEHNR and CDR2 FQNEAQ (reference sequence). The CDR3 spans 13 residues. CDR3 nucleotides: TGTGCCAGCAGCTCCTCGGGGAGCGAGATCCAGTTCTTC. Its translation: CASSSSGSEIQFF.

The rearrangement links TRBV27 to TRBJ2-2, with a tentative D call TRBD2 (6 bases). V was shortened by 5 bases and J by 1 base, with 8 bases between the two germline ends. The CDR3 is 14 residues long. Germline V gene sequence: CDR1 MNHEY, CDR2 SMNVEV (reference sequence). CDR3 in amino acids: CASSRDWNTGELFF. The CDR3 region has the DNA TGTGCCAGCAGTCGGGACTGGAACACCGGGGAGCTGTTTTTT.

This chain connects TRBV14 to TRBJ2-5; TRBD2 is a possible D gene (6 bases). This CDR3 has 16 amino acids. The V and J ends lost 4 bases and 0 bases respectively, with 15 bases between them. Germline CDR1 reads SGHDN; CDR2 reads FVKESK. The CDR3 DNA sequence: TGTGCCAGCAGCCCCTTAAGCGGGCCCTACCAAGAGACCCAGTACTTC. Amino acid sequence: CASSPLSGPYQETQYF.

This chain joins TRBV7-2 and TRBJ1-6; maybe TRBD1 (6 bases). V shed 1 base and J shed 10 bases, with 14 bases lying between them. Germline V gene sequence: CDR1 SGHTA, CDR2 FQGNSA. CDR3 length: 15 residues. CDR3: CASSLGVQGGSPLHF. The CDR3 nucleotides read TGTGCCAGCAGCTTAGGGGTACAGGGTGGGTCACCCCTCCACTTT. Drawing the rest from reference TRBV7-2 and TRBJ1-6, the complete variable domain is GAGVSQSPSNKVTEKGKDVELRCDPISGHTALYWYRQSLGQGLEFLIYFQGNSAPDKSGLPSDRFSAERTGGSVSTLTIQRTQQEDSAVYLCASSLGVQGGSPLHFGNGTRLTVT.

This chain joins TRBV12-5 and TRBJ2-2; 11 bases fit TRBD2. V was pared by 3 bases and J by 3 bases, with 9 bases of the junction left unmatched. Germline V gives CDR1 LGHNT, CDR2 FRNRAP. The CDR3 is 18 residues long. The DNA for the CDR3 is TGTGCTAGTGGTTTAGATAGCGGGAGGGCCAGAGACACCGGGGAGCTGTTTTTT. Translation: CASGLDSGRARDTGELFF.